This passage covers 13 T cell receptor beta chains from one sample sequenced in a study of blood T cell repertoires in COVID-19. The table came from immunoSEQ multiplex PCR; TCRdb's copy has only in-frame clones and leaves some out. The data show fewer than 400,000 clones, under 95% seen once. Sequencing was carried out using PBMCs or T cells enriched from blood (not recorded which). These receptors were taken from a woman aged 30 to 39 who had recovered from COVID-19.

The J gene is TRBJ2-7, the V gene TRBV30; D is perhaps TRBD1 (5 bases). The V end was cut by 0 bases, the J end by 5 bases, with 11 bases between. CDR1 and CDR2 (germline): GTSNPN, SVGIG (reference sequence). This CDR3 is 13 amino acids long. The CDR3 is CAWSVQSGNEQYF. DNA of the CDR3: TGTGCCTGGAGTGTACAGTCAGGGAACGAGCAGTACTTC.

The rearrangement joins TRBV28 to TRBJ2-1; TRBD2 is a possible D gene (5 bases). From germline, CDR1 is MDHEN and CDR2 SYDVKM. Trimming stripped 8 bases from V and 0 bases from J, with 20 bases between. CDR3 length equals 17 residues. The CDR3, as DNA: TGTGCCAGCTCGACAAGAGGGCTTACGAGCTCCTACAATGAGCAGTTCTTC. It translates to CASSTRGLTSSYNEQFF.

This chain links TRBV12-3 or TRBV12-4 with TRBJ1-6, with unresolved D. This CDR3 has 12 amino acids. V dropped 3 bases and J dropped 11 bases, with 8 bases sitting between them. This CDR3 reads CASSFPGTPLHF. Here the CDR3 DNA reads TGTGCCAGCAGTTTTCCCGGGACACCCCTCCACTTT.

This clone was detected only a few times. The chain is built from TRBV2 and TRBJ1-6, with 10 bases fitting TRBD1. The length of the CDR3 is 17 residues. V lost 8 bases, J lost 7 bases, and 14 bases stayed unmatched. The germline gives CDR1 SNHLY, CDR2 FYNNEI. The CDR3 sequence is CASLRQGARVVNSPLHF. In DNA, the CDR3 is TGTGCCAGCCTTAGACAGGGGGCCCGGGTTGTGAATTCACCCCTCCACTTT.

The chain is built from TRBV25-1 and TRBJ2-7; no reliable D call. The germline CDR1 and CDR2 sequences are MGHDK and SYGVNS. V lost 4 bases to trimming and J lost 0 bases, with 4 bases between them. This CDR3 comprises 12 residues. CDR3 region: CASSASSYEQYF. CDR3 nucleotide sequence: TGTGCCAGCAGTGCCAGCTCCTACGAGCAGTACTTC.

The chain is built from TRBV2 and TRBJ1-3; TRBD1 is a possible D gene (6 bases). Germline V CDR1 and CDR2: SNHLY, FYNNEI. The CDR3 is made up of 16 amino acids. Trimming removed 5 bases from V and 0 bases from J, with 14 bases in between. CDR3 loop: CASSKQGRSSGNTIYF. CDR3 nucleotide sequence: TGTGCCAGCAGTAAACAGGGTCGAAGCTCTGGAAACACCATATATTTT.

The chain has TRBV4-2 and TRBJ2-3; 14 bases align to TRBD2. The CDR3 length is 17 residues. Germline CDR1 LGHNA, CDR2 YNFKEQ. After removal of 2 bases from V and 1 base from J, the junction contained 2 bases not matched to a gene. The CDR3, as DNA: TGTGCCAGCAGCCAATCGACTAGCGGGGGGGGCACAGATACGCAGTATTTT. The encoded protein is CASSQSTSGGGTDTQYF.

The gene calls are TRBV11-2 and TRBJ2-7; 8 bases map to TRBD2. The V gene end was trimmed by 4 bases and the J gene end by 0 bases; junction bases not matched to a gene: 11. The CDR3 contains 17 residues. The germline V gene encodes CDR1 SGHAT and CDR2 FQNNGV. DNA of the CDR3: TGTGCCAGCAGCTCTTTCCGCGGGGGGTGGAGCTCCTACGAGCAGTACTTC. Its translation is CASSSFRGGWSSYEQYF.

The J gene is TRBJ1-4, the V gene TRBV5-1; a possible D gene is TRBD1 (5 bases). Germline CDR1 reads SGHRS; CDR2 reads YFSETQ. CDR3 length: 14 amino acids. V was trimmed by 4 bases and J by 7 bases, leaving 14 bases between them. The CDR3 loop is CASSPRGESEKLFF. CDR3 nucleotide sequence: TGCGCCAGCAGCCCCCGGGGGGAAAGTGAAAAACTGTTTTTT.

This chain links TRBV5-1 with TRBJ2-1; 8 positions match TRBD1. There are 15 residues in the CDR3. Germline V CDR1 and CDR2: SGHRS, YFSETQ. With V trimmed by 0 bases and J by 4 bases, 3 bases remained unmatched. The CDR3: CASSLGGQVYNEQFF. Here the CDR3 DNA reads TGCGCCAGCAGCTTGGGGGGACAGGTTTACAATGAGCAGTTCTTC.

This chain connects TRBV28 to TRBJ1-5; D gene ambiguous. In germline, CDR1 is MDHEN, CDR2 SYDVKM. The CDR3 is 15 amino acids. V lost 6 bases and J lost 5, with 17 bases in between. The CDR3 DNA reads as TGTGCCAGCAGGAAAAATGGGAGAAGGGATCAGCCCCAGCATTTT. Protein product: CASRKNGRRDQPQHF. Full variable domain (missing parts from reference TRBV28 and TRBJ1-5): DVKVTQSSRYLVKRTGEKVFLECVQDMDHENMFWYRQDPGLGLRLIYFSYDVKMKEKGDIPEGYSVSREKKERFSLILESASTNQTSMYLCASRKNGRRDQPQHFGDGTRLSIL.

This clone was detected once. The V call is TRBV27, the J call TRBJ2-2, with 7 positions matching TRBD1. After removal of 1 base from V and 8 bases from J, the junction contained 28 bases not matched to a gene. This CDR3 is built from 22 residues. CDR1 is MNHEY and CDR2 is SMNVEV in the germline V gene (reference sequence). The CDR3 protein is CASSLLRGTDTPLYPVLGELFF. CDR3 coding DNA: TGTGCCAGCAGTTTATTGAGGGGGACAGACACCCCCTTATACCCAGTTTTGGGGGAGCTGTTTTTT.

The V call is TRBV2, the J call TRBJ1-5; maybe TRBD1 (6 bases). V gave up 1 base and J gave up 3 bases, with 7 bases separating them. Per the germline V gene, CDR1 is SNHLY and CDR2 is FYNNEI. There are 14 residues in the CDR3. The CDR3 reads CASSEGTVNQPQHF. In DNA, the CDR3 is TGTGCCAGCAGTGAAGGGACAGTCAATCAGCCCCAGCATTTT.